This T cell receptor beta chain was captured by sequencing in a study of brain T cells in children with intractable seizures. Overall study results and limits: Clones missing pre-surgery may reflect undersampling of that blood sample. HCMV serostatus was not known, and viral specificity came from CDR3 similarity only.

Time point reported: blood from clinic visit 5 months post-surgery; TSC patient then seizure free. Surgery cases with the highest brain T cell transcript signatures were chosen for sequencing. At least one anti-epileptic drug was given before surgery. A word on this clone: No antigen is known for it.

Using immunoSEQ multiplex PCR, the repertoire was profiled, and TCRdb retains in-frame clones only, with some absent. The sample shows around 340,000 clones, about 93% of them seen only once. The source was peripheral blood, collected less than 6 months after surgery. This receptor was identified in a boy younger than two with tuberous sclerosis and intractable seizures.

This chain's CDR3 is CASSFSGTNYGYTF. In DNA form, the CDR3 reads TGTGCCAGCAGCTTTTCCGGGACAAACTATGGCTACACCTTC. The J gene is TRBJ1-2, the V gene TRBV7-9; weak D call: TRBD1 (6 bases). This CDR3 has 14 residues. The V end was cut by 3 bases, the J end by 2 bases, with 10 bases between. Germline-derived CDR1 and CDR2 are SEHNR and FQNEAQ (reference sequence).